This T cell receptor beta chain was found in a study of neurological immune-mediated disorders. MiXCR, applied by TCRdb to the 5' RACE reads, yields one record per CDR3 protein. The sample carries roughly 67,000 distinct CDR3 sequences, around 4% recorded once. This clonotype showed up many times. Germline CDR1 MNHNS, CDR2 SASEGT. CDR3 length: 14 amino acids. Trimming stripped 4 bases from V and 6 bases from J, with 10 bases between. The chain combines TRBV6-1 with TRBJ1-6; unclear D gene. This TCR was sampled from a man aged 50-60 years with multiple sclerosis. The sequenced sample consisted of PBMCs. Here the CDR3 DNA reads TGTGCCAGCAGTGGCGGACGGAGTAATTCACCCCTCCACTTT. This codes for CASSGGRSNSPLHF.